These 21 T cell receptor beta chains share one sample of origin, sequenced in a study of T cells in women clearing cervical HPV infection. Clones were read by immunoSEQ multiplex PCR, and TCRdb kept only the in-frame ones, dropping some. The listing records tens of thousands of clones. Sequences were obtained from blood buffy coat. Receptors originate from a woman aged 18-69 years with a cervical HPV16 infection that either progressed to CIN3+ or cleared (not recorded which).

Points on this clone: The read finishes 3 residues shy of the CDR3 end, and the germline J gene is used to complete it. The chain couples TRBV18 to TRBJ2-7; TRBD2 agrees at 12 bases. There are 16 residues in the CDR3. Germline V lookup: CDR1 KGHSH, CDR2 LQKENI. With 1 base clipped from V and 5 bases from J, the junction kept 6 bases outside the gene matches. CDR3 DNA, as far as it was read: TGTGCCAGCTCACCACTTCTAGCGGGGGGGCAAAACGAG. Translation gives CASSPLLAGGQNE. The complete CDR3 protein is CASSPLLAGGQNEQYF.

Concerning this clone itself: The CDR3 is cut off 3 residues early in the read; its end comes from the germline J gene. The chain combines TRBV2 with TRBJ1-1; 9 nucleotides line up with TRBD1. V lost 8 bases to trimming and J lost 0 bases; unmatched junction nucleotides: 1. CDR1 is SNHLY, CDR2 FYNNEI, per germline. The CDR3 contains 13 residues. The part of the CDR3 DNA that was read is TGTGCCAGCGGACAGGGGATGAACACTGAA. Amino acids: CASGQGMNTE. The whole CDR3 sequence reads CASGQGMNTEAFF. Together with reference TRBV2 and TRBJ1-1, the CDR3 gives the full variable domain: EPEVTQTPSHQVTQMGQEVILRCVPISNHLYFYWYRQILGQKVEFLVSFYNNEISEKSEIFDDQFSVERPDGSNFTLKIRSTKLEDSAMYFCASGQGMNTEAFFGQGTRLTVV.

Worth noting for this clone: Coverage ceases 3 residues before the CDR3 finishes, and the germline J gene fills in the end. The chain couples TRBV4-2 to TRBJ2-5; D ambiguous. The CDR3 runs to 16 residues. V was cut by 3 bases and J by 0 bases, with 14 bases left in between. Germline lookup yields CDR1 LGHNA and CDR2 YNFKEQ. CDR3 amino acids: CASSQNPGANQETQYF. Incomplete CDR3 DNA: TGTGCCAGCAGCCAGAATCCAGGCGCGAACCAAGAGACC.

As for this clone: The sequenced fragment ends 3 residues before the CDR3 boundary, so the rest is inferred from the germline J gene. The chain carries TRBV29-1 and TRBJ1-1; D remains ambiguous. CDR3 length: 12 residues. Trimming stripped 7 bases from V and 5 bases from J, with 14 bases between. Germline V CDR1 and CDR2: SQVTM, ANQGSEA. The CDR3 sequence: CSAGGEGTEAFF. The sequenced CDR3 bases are TGCAGCGCTGGCGGGGAGGGAACTGAA.

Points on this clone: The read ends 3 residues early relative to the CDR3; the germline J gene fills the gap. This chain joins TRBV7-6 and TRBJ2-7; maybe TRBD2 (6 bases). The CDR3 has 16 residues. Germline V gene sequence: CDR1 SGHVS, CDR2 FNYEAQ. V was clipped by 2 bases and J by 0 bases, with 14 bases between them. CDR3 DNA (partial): TGTGCCAGCAGCTTAAATCGTAGCGGTTACTCCTACGAG. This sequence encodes CASSLNRSGYSYE. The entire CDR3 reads CASSLNRSGYSYEQYF.

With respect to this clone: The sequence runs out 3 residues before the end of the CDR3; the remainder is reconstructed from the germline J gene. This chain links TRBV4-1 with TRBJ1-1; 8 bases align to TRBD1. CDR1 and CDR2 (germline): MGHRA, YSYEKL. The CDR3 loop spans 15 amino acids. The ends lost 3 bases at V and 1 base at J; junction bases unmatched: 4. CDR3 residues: CASSHLGQGNTEAFF. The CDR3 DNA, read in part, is TGCGCCAGCAGCCACCTCGGACAGGGGAACACTGAA.

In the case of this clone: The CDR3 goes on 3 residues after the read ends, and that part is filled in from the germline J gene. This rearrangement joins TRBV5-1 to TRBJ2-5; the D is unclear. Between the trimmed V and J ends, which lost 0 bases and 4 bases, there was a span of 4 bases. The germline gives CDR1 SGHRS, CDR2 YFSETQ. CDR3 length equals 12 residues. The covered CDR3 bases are TGCGCCAGCAGCTTGGCCGGAGAGACC. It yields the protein CASSLAGET. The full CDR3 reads CASSLAGETQYF.

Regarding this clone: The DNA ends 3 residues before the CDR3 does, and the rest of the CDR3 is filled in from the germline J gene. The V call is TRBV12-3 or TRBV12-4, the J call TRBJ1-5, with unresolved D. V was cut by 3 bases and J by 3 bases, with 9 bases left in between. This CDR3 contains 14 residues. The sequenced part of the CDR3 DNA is TGTGCCAGCAGTTTCCGGCAGGCCAATCAGCCC. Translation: CASSFRQANQP. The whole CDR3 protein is CASSFRQANQPQHF.

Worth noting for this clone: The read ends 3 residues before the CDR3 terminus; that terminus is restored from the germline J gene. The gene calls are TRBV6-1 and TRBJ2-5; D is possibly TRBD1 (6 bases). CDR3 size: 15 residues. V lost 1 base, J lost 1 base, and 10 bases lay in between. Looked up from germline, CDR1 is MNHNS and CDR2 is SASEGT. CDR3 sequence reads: CASSEGIRGQETQYF. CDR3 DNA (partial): TGTGCCAGCAGTGAAGGAATCAGGGGCCAAGAGACC.

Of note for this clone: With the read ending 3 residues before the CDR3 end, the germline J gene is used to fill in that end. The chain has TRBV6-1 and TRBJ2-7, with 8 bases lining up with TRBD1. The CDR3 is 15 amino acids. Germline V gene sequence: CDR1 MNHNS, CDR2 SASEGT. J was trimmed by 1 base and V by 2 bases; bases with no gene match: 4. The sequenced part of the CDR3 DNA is TGTGCCAGCAGTGAAACCGGGACAGGATCCTACGAG. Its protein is CASSETGTGSYE. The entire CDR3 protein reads CASSETGTGSYEQYF.

The CDR3 reads CASSIEGGSGEQYF. Incomplete CDR3 DNA: TGTGCCAGTAGTATAGAGGGGGGTTCGGGCGAG. The chain recombines TRBV19 with TRBJ2-7, with D maybe TRBD2 (6 bases). The read halts 3 residues ahead of the CDR3 end, with the missing end drawn from the germline J gene. The CDR3 is 14 amino acids. In germline, CDR1 is LNHDA, CDR2 SQIVND (reference sequence). V was cut by 0 bases and J by 6 bases, with 12 bases left in between. The variable domain in full, with the rest retrieved from reference TRBV19 and TRBJ2-7, is DGGITQSPKYLFRKEGQNVTLSCEQNLNHDAMYWYRQDPGQGLRLIYYSQIVNDFQKGDIAEGYSVSREKKESFPLTVTSAQKNPTAFYLCASSIEGGSGEQYFGPGTRLTVT.

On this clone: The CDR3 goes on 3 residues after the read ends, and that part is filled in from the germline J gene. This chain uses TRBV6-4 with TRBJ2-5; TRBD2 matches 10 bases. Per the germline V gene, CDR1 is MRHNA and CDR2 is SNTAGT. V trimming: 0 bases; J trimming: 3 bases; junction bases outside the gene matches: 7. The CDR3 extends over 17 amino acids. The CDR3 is CASSDSMPLAGEETQYF. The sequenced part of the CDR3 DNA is TGTGCCAGCAGTGACTCGATGCCCCTAGCGGGGGAAGAGACC.

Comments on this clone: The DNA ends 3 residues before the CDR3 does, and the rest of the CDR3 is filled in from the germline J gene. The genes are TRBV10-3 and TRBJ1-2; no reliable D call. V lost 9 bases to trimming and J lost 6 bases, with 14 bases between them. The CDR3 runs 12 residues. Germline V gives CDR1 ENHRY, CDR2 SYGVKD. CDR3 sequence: CAIRKGSDGYTF. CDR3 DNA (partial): TGTGCCATACGCAAGGGCTCAGATGGC.

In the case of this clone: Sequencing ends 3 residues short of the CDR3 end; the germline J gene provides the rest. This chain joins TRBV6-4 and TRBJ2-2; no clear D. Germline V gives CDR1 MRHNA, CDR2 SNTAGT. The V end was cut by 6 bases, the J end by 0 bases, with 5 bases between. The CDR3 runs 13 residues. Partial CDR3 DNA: TGTGCCAGCAGCGTTACGAACACCGGGGAG. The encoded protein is CASSVTNTGE. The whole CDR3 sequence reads CASSVTNTGELFF.

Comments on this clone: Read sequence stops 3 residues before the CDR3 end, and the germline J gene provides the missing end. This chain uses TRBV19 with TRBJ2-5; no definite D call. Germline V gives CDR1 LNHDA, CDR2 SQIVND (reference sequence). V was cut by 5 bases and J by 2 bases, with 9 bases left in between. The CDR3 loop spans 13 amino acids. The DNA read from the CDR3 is TGTGCCAGTAGTGAAACAAAGCAAGAGACC. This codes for CASSETKQET. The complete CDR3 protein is CASSETKQETQYF.

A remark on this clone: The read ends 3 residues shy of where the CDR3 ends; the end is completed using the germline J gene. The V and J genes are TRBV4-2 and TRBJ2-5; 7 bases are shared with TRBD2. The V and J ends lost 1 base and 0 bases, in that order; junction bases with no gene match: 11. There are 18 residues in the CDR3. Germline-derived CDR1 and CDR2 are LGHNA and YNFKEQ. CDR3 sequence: CASSQGSLSGAYQETQYF. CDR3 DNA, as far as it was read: TGTGCCAGCAGCCAAGGGTCTCTGAGCGGGGCTTACCAAGAGACC.

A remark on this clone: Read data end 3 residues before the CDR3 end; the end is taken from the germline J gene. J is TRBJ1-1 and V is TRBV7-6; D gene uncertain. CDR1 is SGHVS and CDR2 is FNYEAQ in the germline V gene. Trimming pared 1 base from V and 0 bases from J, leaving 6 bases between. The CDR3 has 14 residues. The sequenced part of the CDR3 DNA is TGTGCCAGCAGCTTAGTCCCCATGAACACTGAA. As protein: CASSLVPMNTE. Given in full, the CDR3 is CASSLVPMNTEAFF.

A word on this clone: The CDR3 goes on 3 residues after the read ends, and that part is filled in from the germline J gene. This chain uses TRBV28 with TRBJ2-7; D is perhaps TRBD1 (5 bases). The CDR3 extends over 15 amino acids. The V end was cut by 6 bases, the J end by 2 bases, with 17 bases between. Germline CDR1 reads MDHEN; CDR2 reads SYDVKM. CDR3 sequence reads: CASSPVGRRPYEQYF. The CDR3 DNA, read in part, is TGTGCCAGCAGCCCAGTGGGGCGGAGACCCTACGAG.

This CDR3 reads CASSFDRLNTEAFF. The covered CDR3 bases are TGCGCCAGCAGCTTTGACAGATTGAACACTGAA. J is TRBJ1-1 and V is TRBV5-1, with D possibly TRBD1 on 5 matching bases. The CDR3 extends 3 residues past the end of the read, so its final part is completed from the germline J gene. CDR3 length: 14 residues. V was clipped by 2 bases and J by 0 bases, with 8 bases between them. In germline, CDR1 is SGHRS, CDR2 YFSETQ.

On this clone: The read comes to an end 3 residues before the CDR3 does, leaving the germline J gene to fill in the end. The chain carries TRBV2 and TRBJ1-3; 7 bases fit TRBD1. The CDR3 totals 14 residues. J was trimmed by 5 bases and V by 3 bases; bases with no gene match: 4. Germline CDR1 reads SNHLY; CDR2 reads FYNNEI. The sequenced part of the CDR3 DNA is TGTGCCAGCAGTGACTCAGGGGGTCGAAACACC. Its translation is CASSDSGGRNT. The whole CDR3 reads CASSDSGGRNTIYF.

Partial CDR3 DNA: TGTGCCACCAGCATTAGCGGGATACGAGATACG. Translating it yields CATSISGIRDT. The entire CDR3 sequence reads CATSISGIRDTQYF. The rearrangement joins TRBV15 to TRBJ2-3; 8 bases align to TRBD2. The read terminates 3 residues before the CDR3 end, so the remaining end is supplied by the germline J gene. The CDR3 runs to 14 residues. In germline, CDR1 is LNHNV, CDR2 YYDKDF (reference sequence). V dropped 4 bases and J dropped 5; count of bases not matched to a gene: 5.